This T cell receptor (beta chain) was sequenced during a study of T cell responses to AZD1222 COVID-19 vaccine. Points from the study as a whole: Females made up more of the donors, who were largely white British, and clonal diversity may have come out too low. Spike-specific TCR breadth and depth both grew after two AZD1222 doses. Along spike, vaccine-associated CD4 TCRs were found throughout, with dominance at 160-218 and 743-854. Baseline serostatus was positive in only a handful of AZD1222 recipients.

This clone came up a few times. Antigen: not known. Repertoires were generated with immunoSEQ multiplex PCR, while TCRdb's copy carries only in-frame clones and drops some. Of about 180,000 clones listed, 80% to 90% were seen once; the top ten hold about 0.49%. The source of this sequence is an adult in good health. Source: peripheral blood, taken on day 0 of AZD1222 vaccination.

The CDR3 spells CASSPRDSPYYGYTF. For the CDR3, the DNA is TGTGCCAGCAGCCCGAGGGACAGTCCTTACTATGGCTACACCTTC. The chain uses TRBV9 and TRBJ1-2, with 7 bases that match TRBD1. This CDR3 contains 15 residues. Trimming took 4 bases from V and 3 from J; bases not matched to a gene: 9. CDR1 and CDR2 from the germline V gene are SGDLS and YYNGEE.